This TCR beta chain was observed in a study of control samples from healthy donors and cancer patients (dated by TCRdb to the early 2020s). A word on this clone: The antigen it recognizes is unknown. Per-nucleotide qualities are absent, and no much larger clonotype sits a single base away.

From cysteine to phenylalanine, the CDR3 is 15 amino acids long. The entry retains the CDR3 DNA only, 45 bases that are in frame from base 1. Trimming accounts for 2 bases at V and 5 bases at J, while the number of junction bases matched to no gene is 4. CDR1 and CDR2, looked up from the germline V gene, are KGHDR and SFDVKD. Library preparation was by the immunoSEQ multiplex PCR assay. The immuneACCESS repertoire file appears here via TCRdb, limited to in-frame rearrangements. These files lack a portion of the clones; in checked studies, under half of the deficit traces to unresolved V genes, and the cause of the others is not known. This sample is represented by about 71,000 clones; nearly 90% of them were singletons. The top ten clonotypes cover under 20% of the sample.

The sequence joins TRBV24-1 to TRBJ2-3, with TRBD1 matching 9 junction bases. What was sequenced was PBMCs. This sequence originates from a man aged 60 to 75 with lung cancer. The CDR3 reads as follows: CATSDSRTGVDTQYF. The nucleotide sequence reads TGTGCCACCAGTGATTCTAGGACAGGGGTAGATACGCAGTATTTT.